The 18 T cell receptor beta chains given below trace back to one sample, sequenced in a study of T cells in Graves' hyperthyroidism and ophthalmopathy. There were TCR beta CDR3 regions amplified from RNA transcripts. TCR CDR3 underwent first-round RT-PCR with the HTBI primer set. TCRdb used MiXCR to reprocess the multiplex PCR reads, holding one entry per CDR3 protein. The table shows 500,000 to 650,000 distinct CDR3 sequences, with around 50% occurring only once. What was sequenced was peripheral blood or thyroid tissue (not recorded which). The receptors were gathered from an adult woman with Graves' disease, either hyperthyroidism or ophthalmopathy (not recorded which).

The rearrangement joins TRBV15 to TRBJ2-5, with a tentative D call TRBD2 (5 bases). The V end lost 3 bases, the J end lost 2 bases, and 10 bases lay between the germline ends. Germline V gives CDR1 LNHNV, CDR2 YYDKDF (reference sequence). This CDR3 has 14 amino acids. Here the CDR3 reads CATSRDFPQETQYF. The CDR3 DNA is TGTGCCACCAGCAGGGACTTTCCACAAGAGACCCAGTACTTC. The full variable domain, rest sourced from reference TRBV15 and TRBJ2-5, is DAMVIQNPRYQVTQFGKPVTLSCSQTLNHNVMYWYQQKSSQAPKLLFHYYDKDFNNEADTPDNFQSRRPNTSFCFLDIRSPGLGDTAMYLCATSRDFPQETQYFGPGTRLLVL.

The rearrangement joins TRBV13 to TRBJ1-5; 10 nucleotides align to TRBD1. V trimming: 3 bases; J trimming: 5 bases; junction bases outside the gene matches: 4. CDR1 is PRHDT, CDR2 FYEKMQ, per germline (reference sequence). CDR3 length: 15 amino acids. CDR3 in DNA: TGTGCCAGCAGCTTCTCGACAGGGGGCGATCAGCCCCAGCATTTT. Protein product: CASSFSTGGDQPQHF.

This sequence joins TRBV9 and TRBJ1-6; perhaps TRBD1 as D (5 bases). Trimming pared 4 bases from V and 8 bases from J, leaving 10 bases between. CDR1 and CDR2 (germline): SGDLS, YYNGEE. This CDR3 comprises 13 residues. CDR3 protein: CASSRRGYSPLHF. Written as DNA, the CDR3 is TGTGCCAGCAGCCGACGGGGGTATTCACCCCTCCACTTT. The full variable domain, its missing parts supplied by reference TRBV9 and TRBJ1-6, is DSGVTQTPKHLITATGQRVTLRCSPRSGDLSVYWYQQSLDQGLQFLIQYYNGEERAKGNILERFSAQQFPDLHSELNLSSLELGDSALYFCASSRRGYSPLHFGNGTRLTVT.

At least ten counts were recorded for this clonotype. This chain links TRBV20-1 with TRBJ2-7; 8 nucleotides match TRBD2. V shed 3 bases and J 5 bases; nucleotides not matched to a gene: 15. Germline lookup yields CDR1 DFQATT and CDR2 SNEGSKA (reference sequence). The CDR3 has 16 amino acids. The CDR3 region is CSASILAGGPRDEQYF. CDR3 coding DNA: TGCAGTGCTAGTATCTTGGCGGGAGGACCCCGTGACGAGCAGTACTTC.

This clonotype was detected many times. The rearrangement uses TRBV6-5 and TRBJ1-1, with D unclear. Germline loops: CDR1 MNHEY, CDR2 SVGAGI. The CDR3 has 13 residues. Trimming took off 4 bases at V and 4 bases at J, with 10 bases between the two ends. Here the CDR3 DNA reads TGTGCCAGCAGTTTTCGGGGAACCACTGAAGCTTTCTTT. Translating gives CASSFRGTTEAFF.

This clonotype showed up many times. The rearrangement joins TRBV10-3 to TRBJ1-3; D unclear. Germline-derived CDR1 and CDR2 are ENHRY and SYGVKD. The CDR3 runs to 12 residues. V shed 10 bases and J shed 4 bases, with 11 bases lying between them. In DNA form, the CDR3 reads TGTGCCACCAGGAGAGGGGGAAACACCATATATTTT. As protein: CATRRGGNTIYF.

For this clonotype: At one end the junction does not follow the germline gene, possibly because of a read error. The chain links TRBV19 to TRBJ2-2; D is perhaps TRBD2 (5 bases). The CDR3 spans 14 residues. CDR1 LNHDA and CDR2 SQIVND come from the germline V gene (reference sequence). In DNA, the CDR3 is TGTGCCAGTAGTATAGGTCGTTTCACCGGGGAGCTGTCTTGG. It is translated as CASSIGRFTGELSW.

The chain has TRBV5-1 and TRBJ2-7, with D perhaps TRBD1 or TRBD2 (5 bases each). Germline V gene data show CDR1 as SGHRS and CDR2 as YFSETQ. The ends were cut back, 4 bases at V and 10 bases at J, with 24 bases in the middle. The CDR3 sequence is 15 residues long. The CDR3 bases are TGCGCCAGCAGCCCAGGGTGGTCTAGCTTAAACCACCAGTACTTC. Encoded protein: CASSPGWSSLNHQYF.

The rearrangement uses TRBV7-9 and TRBJ2-7, with D hard to call. CDR3 size: 12 residues. V dropped 5 bases and J dropped 1 base, with 6 bases sitting between them. Germline CDR1 is SEHNR and CDR2 is FQNEAQ (reference sequence). The CDR3 sequence: CASSARSYEQYF. As DNA, the CDR3 is TGTGCCAGCAGCGCTCGATCCTACGAGCAGTACTTC.

This clonotype was recorded at least ten times. This chain links TRBV29-1 with TRBJ2-5; 8 positions match TRBD1. The CDR3 consists of 12 residues. V lost 5 bases and J lost 4; bases outside the gene matches: 3. Germline CDR1 and CDR2: SQVTM and ANQGSEA. The CDR3 coding sequence is TGCAGCGTTTCCCAGGGGGCAGAGACCCAGTACTTC. It is translated as CSVSQGAETQYF. The full variable domain, rest sourced from reference TRBV29-1 and TRBJ2-5, is SAVISQKPSRDICQRGTSLTIQCQVDSQVTMMFWYRQQPGQSLTLIATANQGSEATYESGFVIDKFPISRPNLTFSTLTVSNMSPEDSSIYLCSVSQGAETQYFGPGTRLLVL.

This clonotype was seen many times. The chain joins TRBV5-1 to TRBJ1-1; 7 positions match TRBD1. The CDR3 totals 15 residues. V was pared by 5 bases and J by 3 bases, with 10 bases of the junction left unmatched. The germline gives CDR1 SGHRS, CDR2 YFSETQ. CDR3 coding DNA: TGCGCCAGCAGTCCCCGACAGGGACGGTACACTGAAGCTTTCTTT. Protein product: CASSPRQGRYTEAFF.

On this clonotype itself: A much more abundant neighbour one base away suggests this may be a read error. Since no conserved phenylalanine or tryptophan closes the CDR3, a read error is the likely cause. This chain connects TRBV7-9 to TRBJ2-7, with D perhaps TRBD1 or TRBD2 (5 bases each). Trimming took 9 bases from V and 5 from J, leaving 23 bases between them. From germline, CDR1 is SEHNR and CDR2 FQNEAQ (reference sequence). The CDR3 length is 15 residues. DNA of the CDR3: TGTGCCAGTAGTCCCACCGGGGACCTCAGGAACGAGCAGTACCTC. Translating it yields CASSPTGDLRNEQYL.

This clonotype has just a few counts. This chain connects TRBV20-1 to TRBJ1-6; D might be TRBD1 (5 bases). Germline CDR1 and CDR2: DFQATT and SNEGSKA (reference sequence). V lost 3 bases to trimming and J lost 8 bases, with 14 bases between them. The CDR3 is made up of 14 amino acids. Here the CDR3 reads CSASAGQIDSPLHF. In nucleotides, the CDR3 is TGCAGTGCTAGTGCAGGGCAGATTGATTCACCCCTCCACTTT.

This clonotype was detected a few times. J is TRBJ2-1 and V is TRBV7-9; the D gene is possibly TRBD2 (6 bases). This CDR3 is built from 11 residues. Germline V lookup: CDR1 SEHNR, CDR2 FQNEAQ (reference sequence). Trimming took 5 bases from V and 9 from J, leaving 8 bases between them. The CDR3 nucleotides are TGTGCCAGCAGCCCAGCGGGTGAGCAGTTCTTC. It specifies CASSPAGEQFF. Based on the CDR3 plus reference TRBV7-9 and TRBJ2-1, the full variable domain is DTGVSQNPRHKITKRGQNVTFRCDPISEHNRLYWYRQTLGQGPEFLTYFQNEAQLEKSRLLSDRFSAERPKGSFSTLEIQRTEQGDSAMYLCASSPAGEQFFGPGTRLTVL.

CDR3 DNA sequence: TGTGCCAGTACCACAACGGGCCACGTTGATCAGCCCCAGCATTTT. Protein: CASTTTGHVDQPQHF. The V call is TRBV19, the J call TRBJ1-5; no clear D. Germline V gene sequence: CDR1 LNHDA, CDR2 SQIVND (reference sequence). The length of the CDR3 is 15 residues. Trimming left V 7 bases short and J 5 bases short, with 18 bases between.

V usage is TRBV19 and J usage is TRBJ2-5, with TRBD2 identical over 14 bases. The CDR3 is 15 residues long. Germline CDR1 reads LNHDA; CDR2 reads SQIVND (reference sequence). The V segment lost 6 bases and the J segment 5 bases; nucleotides outside the gene matches: 5. The chain's CDR3 is CASRPGLAGVETQYF. CDR3 nucleotides: TGTGCCAGTAGACCGGGACTAGCGGGAGTGGAGACCCAGTACTTC.

This clonotype has more than one count but fewer than ten. The chain employs TRBV19 and TRBJ2-7; 10 nucleotides agree with TRBD2. This CDR3 is built from 16 residues. Trimming at V came to 7 bases and at J to 6 bases, leaving 15 bases not matched to a gene. Germline CDR1 reads LNHDA; CDR2 reads SQIVND (reference sequence). The CDR3 here is CASTPRVASGRREQYF. CDR3 sequence (DNA): TGTGCCAGTACCCCTCGGGTCGCTAGCGGGAGACGCGAGCAGTACTTC.

V usage is TRBV7-2 and J usage is TRBJ2-5; 7 positions match TRBD2. Germline trimming cut 5 bases from V and 5 bases from J; bases unmatched to any gene: 11. The CDR3 spans 15 residues. Germline CDR1 is SGHTA and CDR2 is FQGNSA. The CDR3, as DNA: TGTGCCAGCAGCCCCCAGGGAGGGAGTTATGAGACCCAGTACTTC. Encoded protein: CASSPQGGSYETQYF.